This TCR beta chain stems from a study of blood T cell repertoires in COVID-19. Authors' data handling: Estimates of nucleated cell counts were drawn from the amplification of reference gene primers. Profiled with immunoSEQ multiplex PCR; TCRdb holds only in-frame clones, not every one. The DNA gave D and trimming, while V, J and clone size come from that table. The data show some 80,000 clones, with roughly 85% seen just once and under 45% held by the top ten. The CDR3 loop spans 12 amino acids. Looked up from germline, CDR1 is SQVTM and CDR2 is ANQGSEA. The V and J ends lost 4 bases and 2 bases respectively, with 8 bases between them.

Sample: peripheral blood. This clonotype was obtained from a woman in her 70s with acute or convalescent COVID-19. The chain has TRBV29-1 and TRBJ1-2; perhaps TRBD1 as D (5 bases). CDR3: CSVGAGNYGYTF. The CDR3 bases are TGCAGCGTTGGAGCAGGGAACTATGGCTACACCTTC.